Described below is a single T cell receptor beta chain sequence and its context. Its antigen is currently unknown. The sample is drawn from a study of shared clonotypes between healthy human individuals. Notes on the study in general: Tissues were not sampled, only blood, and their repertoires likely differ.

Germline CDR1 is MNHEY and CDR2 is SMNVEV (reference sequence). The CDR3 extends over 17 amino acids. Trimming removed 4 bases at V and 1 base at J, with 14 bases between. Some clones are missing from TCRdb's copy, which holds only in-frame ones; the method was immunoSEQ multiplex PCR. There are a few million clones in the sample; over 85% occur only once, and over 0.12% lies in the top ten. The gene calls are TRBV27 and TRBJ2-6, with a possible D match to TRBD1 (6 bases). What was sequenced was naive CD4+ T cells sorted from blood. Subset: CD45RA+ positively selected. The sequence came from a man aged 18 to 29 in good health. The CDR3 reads CASSSPAQGSGANVLTF. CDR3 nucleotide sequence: TGTGCCAGCAGTTCCCCCGCACAGGGTTCTGGGGCCAACGTCCTGACTTTC.